The clone carrying this T cell receptor beta chain was observed at least ten times. The data derive from a study of T cells after yellow fever vaccination. Study overall: In the case of low-cell-number fractions, SMART-Seq v4 Ultra Low Input was used for preparation.

One entry per CDR3 protein results from TCRdb running MiXCR on the 5' RACE reads. Of 68,000 or so distinct CDR3 sequences in the sample, more than 6.5% were seen once. The sequence derives from a man younger than 35 who received the YFV17D yellow fever vaccine. Here the sequenced sample was CD8+ T cells sorted from PBMCs, taken around 45 days after the first yellow fever vaccination.

This CDR3 reads CASSLANTGRYEQYV. DNA of the CDR3: TGTGCCAGCAGCTTAGCTAATACAGGCCGATACGAGCAGTACGTC. The chain uses TRBV7-2 and TRBJ2-7; the D gene is possibly TRBD1 (5 bases). Germline V gene sequence: CDR1 SGHTA, CDR2 FQGNSA. Trimming took 0 bases from V and 4 from J, leaving 13 bases between them. The CDR3 runs 15 residues.